The sequence of this T cell receptor (beta chain) was determined in a study of tumor-infiltrating lymphocytes in primary liver carcinoma. Study as a whole: Each participant had primary liver carcinoma, and surgical resection was the treatment. Whole-study findings and limits: Compared with blood, tumor repertoires held significantly more in their top 250 clones.

A primer matching the constant region was used to make TCR beta cDNA from around 460 ng of total RNA. Three rounds of nested multiplex PCR with slightly modified ARM-PCR produced TCR beta libraries. Running 9 to 10 cycles apiece, the first two PCR rounds relied on TRBV1-TRBV30 forward primers together with a C-beta reverse primer. Via MiXCR, TCRdb re-called the multiplex PCR reads, giving one row per CDR3 protein. The sample records about 330,000 distinct CDR3 sequences, about two thirds being singletons. The CDR3 length is 15 residues. Germline lookup yields CDR1 MGHRA and CDR2 YSYEKL. In the case of this clonotype: Its matching antigen is unknown. Germline is not matched at one junction end, which may reflect a read error.

Germline DNA was extracted too, while blood RNA derived from unsorted whole blood. The study enrolled treatment-naive patients with chronic HBV infection. Specimen: peripheral blood. The chain is built from TRBV4-1 and TRBJ2-1; a weak D match, TRBD2 (5 bases). The sequence was collected from a man aged 35-49 years with primary liver carcinoma and hepatitis B virus infection. The CDR3 DNA sequence: TGCGCCAGCAGCCCGCTCGGTAGCGACAACAATGAGCAATTCTTC. Translated: CASSPLGSDNNEQFF.